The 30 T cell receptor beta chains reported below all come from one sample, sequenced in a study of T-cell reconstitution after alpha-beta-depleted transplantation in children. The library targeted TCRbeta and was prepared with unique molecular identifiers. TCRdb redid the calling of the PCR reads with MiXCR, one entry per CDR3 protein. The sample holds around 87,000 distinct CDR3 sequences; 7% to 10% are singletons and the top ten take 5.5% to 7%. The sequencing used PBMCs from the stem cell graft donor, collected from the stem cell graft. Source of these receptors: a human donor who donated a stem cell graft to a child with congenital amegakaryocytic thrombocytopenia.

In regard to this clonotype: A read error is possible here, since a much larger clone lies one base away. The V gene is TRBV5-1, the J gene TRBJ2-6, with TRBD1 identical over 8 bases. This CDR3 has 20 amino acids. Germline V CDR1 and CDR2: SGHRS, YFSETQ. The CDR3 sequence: CASSLAGQGSWQSGANGLTF. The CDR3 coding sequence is TGCGCCAGCAGCTTGGCCGGACAGGGATCATGGCAATCTGGGGCCAACGGCCTGACTTTC.

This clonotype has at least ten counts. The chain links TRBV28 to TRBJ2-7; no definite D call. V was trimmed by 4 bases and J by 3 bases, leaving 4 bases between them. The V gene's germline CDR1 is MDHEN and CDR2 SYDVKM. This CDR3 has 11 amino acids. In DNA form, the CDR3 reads TGTGCCAGCAGTTCCGTCTACGAGCAGTACTTC. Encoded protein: CASSSVYEQYF.

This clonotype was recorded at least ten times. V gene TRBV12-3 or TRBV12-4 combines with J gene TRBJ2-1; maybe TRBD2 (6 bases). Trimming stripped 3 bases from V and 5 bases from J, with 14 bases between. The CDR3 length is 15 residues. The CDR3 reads CASSFEGGLHNEQFF. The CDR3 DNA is TGTGCCAGCAGTTTTGAGGGAGGCCTCCACAATGAGCAGTTCTTC.

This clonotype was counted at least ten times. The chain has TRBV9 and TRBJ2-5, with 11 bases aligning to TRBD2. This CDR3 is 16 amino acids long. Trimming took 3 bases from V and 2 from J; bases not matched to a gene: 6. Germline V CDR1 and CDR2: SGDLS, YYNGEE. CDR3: CASSGIAGGPQETQYF. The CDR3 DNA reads TGTGCCAGCAGCGGCATAGCGGGAGGGCCTCAAGAGACCCAGTACTTC.

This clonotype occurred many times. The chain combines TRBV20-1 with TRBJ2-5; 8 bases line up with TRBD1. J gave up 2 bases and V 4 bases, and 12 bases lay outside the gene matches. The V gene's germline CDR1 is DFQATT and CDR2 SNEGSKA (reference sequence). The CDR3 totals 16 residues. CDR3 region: CSATAVGQDVQETQYF. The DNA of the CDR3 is TGCAGTGCTACGGCCGTGGGACAGGACGTTCAAGAGACCCAGTACTTC.

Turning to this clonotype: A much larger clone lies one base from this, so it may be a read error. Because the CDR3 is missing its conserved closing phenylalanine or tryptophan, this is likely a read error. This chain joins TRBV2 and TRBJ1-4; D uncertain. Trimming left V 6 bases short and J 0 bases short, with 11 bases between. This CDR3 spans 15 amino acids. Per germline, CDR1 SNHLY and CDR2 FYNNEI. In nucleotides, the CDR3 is TGTGCCAGCAGGGCAACAGCAGCAACTAATGAAAAACTGTTTTTA. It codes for CASRATAATNEKLFL.

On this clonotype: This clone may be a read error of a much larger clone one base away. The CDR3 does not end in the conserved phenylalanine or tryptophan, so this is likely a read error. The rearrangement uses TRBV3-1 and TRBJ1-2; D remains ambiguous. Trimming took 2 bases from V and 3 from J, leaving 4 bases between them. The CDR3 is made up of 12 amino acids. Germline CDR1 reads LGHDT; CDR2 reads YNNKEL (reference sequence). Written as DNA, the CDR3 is TGTGCCAGCAGCCAATCACACTATGGCTACACCTTG. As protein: CASSQSHYGYTL.

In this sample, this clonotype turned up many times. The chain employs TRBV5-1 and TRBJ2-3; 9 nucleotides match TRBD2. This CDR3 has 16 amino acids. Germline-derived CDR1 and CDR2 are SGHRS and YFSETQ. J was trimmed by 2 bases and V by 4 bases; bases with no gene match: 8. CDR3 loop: CASSPVAGANTDTQYF. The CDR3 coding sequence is TGCGCCAGCAGCCCGGTAGCGGGGGCAAACACAGATACGCAGTATTTT. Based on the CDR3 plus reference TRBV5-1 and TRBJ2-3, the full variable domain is KAGVTQTPRYLIKTRGQQVTLSCSPISGHRSVSWYQQTPGQGLQFLFEYFSETQRNKGNFPGRFSGRQFSNSRSEMNVSTLELGDSALYLCASSPVAGANTDTQYFGPGTRLTVL.

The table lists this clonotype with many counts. For the CDR3, the DNA is TGTGCCACCAGTGACCACAATGAGCAGTTCTTC. It codes for CATSDHNEQFF. V is TRBV24-1 and J is TRBJ2-1; D is uncertain. The V end lost 4 bases, the J end lost 5 bases, and 2 bases lay between the germline ends. This CDR3 contains 11 residues. Germline-derived CDR1 and CDR2 are KGHDR and SFDVKD.

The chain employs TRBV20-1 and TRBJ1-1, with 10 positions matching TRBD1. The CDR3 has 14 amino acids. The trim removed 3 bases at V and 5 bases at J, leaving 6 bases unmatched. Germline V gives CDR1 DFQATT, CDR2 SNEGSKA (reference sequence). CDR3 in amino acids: CSASAGQGGTEAFF. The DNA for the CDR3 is TGCAGTGCTAGCGCCGGACAGGGGGGTACTGAAGCTTTCTTT.

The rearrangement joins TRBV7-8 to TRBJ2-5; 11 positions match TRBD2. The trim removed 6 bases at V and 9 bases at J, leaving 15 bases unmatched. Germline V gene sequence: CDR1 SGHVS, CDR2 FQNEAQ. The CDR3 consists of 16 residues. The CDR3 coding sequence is TGTGCCAGCAGGCCTAGACTAGCGGGATCAGTGTGGGCCCAGTACTTC. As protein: CASRPRLAGSVWAQYF.

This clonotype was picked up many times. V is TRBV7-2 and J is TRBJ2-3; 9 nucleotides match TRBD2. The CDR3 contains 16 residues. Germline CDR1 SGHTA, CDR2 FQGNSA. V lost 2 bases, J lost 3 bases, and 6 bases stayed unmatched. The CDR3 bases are TGTGCCAGCAGCTTATTCGGCGGGAGGGGGACAGATACGCAGTATTTT. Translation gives CASSLFGGRGTDTQYF.

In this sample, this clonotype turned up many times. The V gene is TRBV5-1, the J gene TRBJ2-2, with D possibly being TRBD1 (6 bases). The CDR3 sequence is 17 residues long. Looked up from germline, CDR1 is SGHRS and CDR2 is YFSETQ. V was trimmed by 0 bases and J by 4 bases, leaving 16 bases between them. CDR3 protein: CASSLADRPWSTGELFF. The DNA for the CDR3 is TGCGCCAGCAGCTTGGCCGACAGGCCATGGAGCACCGGGGAGCTGTTTTTT.

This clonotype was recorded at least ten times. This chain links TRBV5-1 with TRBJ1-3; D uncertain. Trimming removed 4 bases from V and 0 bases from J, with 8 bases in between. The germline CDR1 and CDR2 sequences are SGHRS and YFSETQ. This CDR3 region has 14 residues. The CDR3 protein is CASSKSYSGNTIYF. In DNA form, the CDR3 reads TGCGCCAGCAGCAAGTCTTACTCTGGAAACACCATATATTTT.

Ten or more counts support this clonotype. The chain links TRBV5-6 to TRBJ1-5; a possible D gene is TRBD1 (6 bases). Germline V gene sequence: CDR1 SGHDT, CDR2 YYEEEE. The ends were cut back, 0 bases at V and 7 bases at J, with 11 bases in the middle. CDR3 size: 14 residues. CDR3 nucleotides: TGTGCCAGCAGCTTGGGGGGGGGCGGGCAGCCCCAGCATTTT. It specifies CASSLGGGGQPQHF. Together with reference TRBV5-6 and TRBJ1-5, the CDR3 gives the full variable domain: DAGVTQSPTHLIKTRGQQVTLRCSPKSGHDTVSWYQQALGQGPQFIFQYYEEEERQRGNFPDRFSGHQFPNYSSELNVNALLLGDSALYLCASSLGGGGQPQHFGDGTRLSIL.

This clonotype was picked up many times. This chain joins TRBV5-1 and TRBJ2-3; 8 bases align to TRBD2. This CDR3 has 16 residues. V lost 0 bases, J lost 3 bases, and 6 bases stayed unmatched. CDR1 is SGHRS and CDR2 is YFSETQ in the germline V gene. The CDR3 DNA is TGCGCCAGCAGCTTGGCGCCCGCGGGAGGAACAGATACGCAGTATTTT. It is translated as CASSLAPAGGTDTQYF.

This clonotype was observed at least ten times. CDR3 coding DNA: TGTGCCAGCAGTTTATACGGGAGGGCCGGGAACAATGAGCAGTTCTTC. It yields the protein CASSLYGRAGNNEQFF. The genes are TRBV6-2 or TRBV6-3 and TRBJ2-1; TRBD2 aligns across 8 bases. J gave up 5 bases and V 4 bases, and 10 bases lay outside the gene matches. CDR3 length equals 16 residues. The germline CDR1 and CDR2 sequences are MNHEY and SVGEGT.

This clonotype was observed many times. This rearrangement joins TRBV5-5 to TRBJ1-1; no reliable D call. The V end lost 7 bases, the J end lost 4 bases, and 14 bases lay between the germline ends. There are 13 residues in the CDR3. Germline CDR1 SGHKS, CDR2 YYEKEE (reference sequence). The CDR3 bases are TGTGCCAGCGGCCGAGGACCGAGCACTGAAGCTTTCTTT. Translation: CASGRGPSTEAFF.

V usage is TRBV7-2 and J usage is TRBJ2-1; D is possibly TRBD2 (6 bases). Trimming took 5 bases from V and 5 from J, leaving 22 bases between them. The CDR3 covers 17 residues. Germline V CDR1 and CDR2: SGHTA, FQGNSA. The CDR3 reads CASSPKGWRGAHNEQFF. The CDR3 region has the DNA TGTGCCAGCAGCCCCAAGGGATGGCGGGGAGCCCACAATGAGCAGTTCTTC.

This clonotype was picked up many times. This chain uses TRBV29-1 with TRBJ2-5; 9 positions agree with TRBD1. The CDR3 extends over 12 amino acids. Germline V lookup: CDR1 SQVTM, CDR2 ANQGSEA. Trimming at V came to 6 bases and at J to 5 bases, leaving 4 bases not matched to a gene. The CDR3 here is CSVTGTGETQYF. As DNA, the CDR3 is TGCAGCGTGACCGGGACAGGGGAGACCCAGTACTTC.

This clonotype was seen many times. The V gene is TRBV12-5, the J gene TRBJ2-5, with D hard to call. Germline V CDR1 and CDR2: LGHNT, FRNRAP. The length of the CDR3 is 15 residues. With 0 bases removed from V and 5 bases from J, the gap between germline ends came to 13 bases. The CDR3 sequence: CASGLVPGPRETQYF. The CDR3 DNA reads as TGTGCTAGTGGTTTGGTCCCTGGCCCCCGGGAGACCCAGTACTTC.

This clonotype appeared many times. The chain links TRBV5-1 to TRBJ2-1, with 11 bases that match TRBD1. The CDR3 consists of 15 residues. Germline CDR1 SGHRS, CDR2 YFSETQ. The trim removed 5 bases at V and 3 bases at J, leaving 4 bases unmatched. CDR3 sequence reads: CASSWTGGIYNEQFF. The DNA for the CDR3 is TGCGCCAGCAGTTGGACAGGGGGCATCTACAATGAGCAGTTCTTC.

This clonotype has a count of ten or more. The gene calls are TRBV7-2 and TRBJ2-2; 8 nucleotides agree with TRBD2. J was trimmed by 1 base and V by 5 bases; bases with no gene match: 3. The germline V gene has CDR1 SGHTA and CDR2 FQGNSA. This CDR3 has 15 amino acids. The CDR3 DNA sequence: TGTGCCAGCAGCCCGGGAGGGGAGAACACCGGGGAGCTGTTTTTT. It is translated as CASSPGGENTGELFF.

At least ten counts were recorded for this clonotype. CDR3: CASSPEGSGELGTDTQYF. For the CDR3, the DNA is TGCGCCAGCAGCCCTGAAGGGAGCGGGGAACTGGGCACAGATACGCAGTATTTT. The genes are TRBV5-1 and TRBJ2-3, with 7 bases that match TRBD2. The germline V gene encodes CDR1 SGHRS and CDR2 YFSETQ. The V and J ends lost 4 bases and 1 base, in that order; junction bases with no gene match: 15. The CDR3 extends over 18 amino acids.

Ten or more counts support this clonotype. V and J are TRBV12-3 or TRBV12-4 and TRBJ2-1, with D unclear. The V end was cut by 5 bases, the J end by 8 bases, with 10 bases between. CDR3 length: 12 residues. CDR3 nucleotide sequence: TGTGCCAGCAGTCCCGGTGGTGATGAGCAGTTCTTC. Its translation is CASSPGGDEQFF.

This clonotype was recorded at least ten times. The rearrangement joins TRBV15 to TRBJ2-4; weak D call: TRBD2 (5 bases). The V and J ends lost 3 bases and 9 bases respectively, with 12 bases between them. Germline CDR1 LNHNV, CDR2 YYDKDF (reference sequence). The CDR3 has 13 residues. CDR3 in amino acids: CATSREVAGIQYF. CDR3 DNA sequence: TGTGCCACCAGCAGGGAGGTCGCGGGCATTCAGTACTTC.

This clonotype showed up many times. The CDR3 is CASSWGATNEKLFF. The CDR3 DNA reads TGTGCCAGCTCCTGGGGAGCAACTAATGAAAAACTGTTTTTT. This rearrangement joins TRBV5-6 to TRBJ1-4, with D uncertain. The germline V gene has CDR1 SGHDT and CDR2 YYEEEE. Trimming took 7 bases from V and 0 from J, leaving 10 bases between them. The CDR3 contains 14 residues.

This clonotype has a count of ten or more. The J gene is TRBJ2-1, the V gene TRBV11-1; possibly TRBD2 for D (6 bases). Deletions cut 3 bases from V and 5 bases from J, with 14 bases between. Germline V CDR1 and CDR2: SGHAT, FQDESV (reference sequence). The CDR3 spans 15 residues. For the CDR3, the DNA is TGTGCCAGCAGCTTGTCTAGCGTAAGTCACAATGAGCAGTTCTTC. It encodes CASSLSSVSHNEQFF. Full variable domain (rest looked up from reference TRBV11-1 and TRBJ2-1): EAEVAQSPRYKITEKSQAVAFWCDPISGHATLYWYRQILGQGPELLVQFQDESVVDDSQLPKDRFSAERLKGVDSTLKIQPAELGDSAMYLCASSLSSVSHNEQFFGPGTRLTVL.

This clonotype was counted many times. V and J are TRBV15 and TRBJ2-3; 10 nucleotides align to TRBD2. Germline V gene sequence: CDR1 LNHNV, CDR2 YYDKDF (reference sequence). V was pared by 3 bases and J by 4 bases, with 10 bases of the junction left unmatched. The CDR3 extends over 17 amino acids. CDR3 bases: TGTGCCACCAGCAGTAGAATAGCGGGAGGTTTCCCAGATACGCAGTATTTT. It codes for CATSSRIAGGFPDTQYF. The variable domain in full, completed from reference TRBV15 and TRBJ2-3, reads DAMVIQNPRYQVTQFGKPVTLSCSQTLNHNVMYWYQQKSSQAPKLLFHYYDKDFNNEADTPDNFQSRRPNTSFCFLDIRSPGLGDTAMYLCATSSRIAGGFPDTQYFGPGTRLTVL.

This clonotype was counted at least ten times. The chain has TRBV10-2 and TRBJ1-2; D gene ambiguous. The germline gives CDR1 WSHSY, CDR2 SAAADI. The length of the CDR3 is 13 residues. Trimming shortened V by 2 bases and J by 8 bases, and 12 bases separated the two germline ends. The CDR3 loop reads CASSEQRISGYTF. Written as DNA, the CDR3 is TGCGCCAGCAGTGAGCAGCGAATCTCGGGCTACACCTTC.